Sequencing of this T cell receptor beta chain was carried out in a study of cytomegalovirus exposure and HLA in healthy donors (dated by TCRdb to the late 2010s). For the study in its entirety: According to an earlier analysis of a few hundred of the donors, about 170 million T cells yielded over 100 million unique TCR beta sequences and around 300 Gb of sequence data. Roughly 300 gigabases of sequencing data and tens of millions of unique TCR sequences were included in an early release covering about 700 HLA-typed donors. Among the 398 genotyped donors, around 79% belonged to the genetic ancestry cluster associated with self-reported Caucasian donors. The study was designed to test whether signatures of past pathogen exposure could be identified by cataloging public T cell receptors. The study profiled the T cell repertoires of under 700 subjects by immunosequencing and related them to cytomegalovirus serostatus. Along with the approximately 700-subject first cohort, a separate validation cohort of around 120 different subjects was used. To predict cytomegalovirus infection status, the study brought together high-throughput TCR immunosequencing, statistical association of individual TCRs with disease status, and machine learning. A later analysis re-examined previously published TCR beta repertoires from roughly 650 donors and added high-resolution HLA genotyping to investigate patterns of TCR occurrence. The later analysis used no new phenotypic data to find candidate immune exposures, relying instead on TCR beta sequences and their occurrence across donors. An earlier analysis of a few hundred of the donors applied high-throughput TCR beta sequencing to assess whether each TCR beta V gene segment acted as functional or pseudogenic. Alongside the repertoire data, information on donor age, sex, ethnicity and CMV serostatus was compiled. In a later genetic analysis, genome-wide SNP genotypes for about 65% of the 666 donors were used, and that subset was treated as a discovery cohort. Every repertoire in the discovery cohort had been generated on one and the same sequencing platform. HLA typing included class I and class II loci at four-digit resolution. The number of donors typed differed by locus, with about 629-640 for A, B, C, DRB1 and DQB1, around 560 for DQA1, approximately 570 for DPA1, and roughly 450 for DPB1. Roughly 5 DR-DQ haplotypes were handled as single units for association and clustering, since linkage in the cohort was strong. Among around 400 genotyped donors of the cohort, an average of 235,054 unique TCR beta nucleotide sequences were sequenced per donor, around 20% of them non-productive.

The cohort consisted of some 730 healthy bone marrow donors. All cohort members were sampled while nominally healthy, although unrecorded immune exposures were likely present. CMV serostatus was positive for more than 250 and negative for about half of the roughly 700 cohort members, and was not recorded for this donor. A peripheral blood sample was provided by each donor, and peripheral blood mononuclear cells were used for TCR beta sequencing. The Qiagen DNeasy Blood Extraction Kit was used to extract genomic DNA from the blood cell samples. CDR1 and CDR2 (SGHDN, FVKESK) derive from the germline V gene. At the junction V is shortened by 6 bases and J by 4 bases; bases outside the gene matches: 12. From its cysteine to its phenylalanine, the CDR3 spans 16 amino acids. The kept DNA is CDR3 alone, 48 bases in frame from the first base. Only one count was recorded for this clone. Its antigen target is currently unknown. Qualities for individual bases were not recorded, and no much larger clone is one base off.

The library relied on the immunoSEQ multiplex PCR assay. For the multiplex PCR, a mixture combining 60 forward primers for TCR Vbeta segments and 13 reverse primers for TCR Jbeta segments was used. A multiplex PCR assay on genomic DNA amplified the CDR3 region of rearranged TCR beta genes. The Illumina HiSeq System was used to sequence the amplified TCR beta libraries as 87-base-pair reads. The study's processing was this. A later analysis counted about 80 million unique TCR beta chains across the approximately 700 repertoires, and roughly 11 million of these chains were shared by at least two donors. Raw reads were error-corrected and collapsed into unique sequences by a nearest-neighbor algorithm in which closely related sequences were merged to remove PCR and sequencing errors. CDR3 sequences were aligned to IMGT reference sequences to assign V, D and J gene segments. For a sequence to be retained, a match of at least six nucleotides to both a V gene segment and a J gene segment was required. Rearrangements were called productive when the CDR3 lacked stop codons and stayed in frame with V and J; all others were non-productive. Following IMGT convention, CDR3 was defined as the stretch from the second conserved V-encoded cysteine up to the conserved J-encoded phenylalanine. The earlier analysis of more than 450 of the donors excluded sequences that lacked an unambiguous match to a single V gene segment. An earlier analysis of about 600 of the donors called V segments functional above 56.7% productive rearrangements and segregating when the between-donor standard deviation exceeded 5%. A statistical classification framework was built for diagnosing cytomegalovirus status from the catalog of TCR beta chain sequences. A later analysis assigned V and J genes by comparing TCR nucleotide sequences with IMGT/GENE-DB human TR gene sequences. Using the TCRdist pipeline, a later analysis assigned CDR3 sequences along with most-parsimonious VDJ recombination scenarios. In a later analysis, every TCR beta chain was defined by the combination of its CDR3 amino acid sequence and its V-gene family, and reads without a unique V-gene family were dropped. As a way to deal with suspected cross-contamination and a sequencing artifact, a later analysis dropped over 550 nucleotide sequences that were highly shared and had low generation probability. In a later analysis, a clonal expansion index for each public chain was calculated from normalized within-repertoire ranks of inferred template counts. In a later analysis, generation probabilities were computed with a VDJ recombination model fitted to out-of-frame rearrangements, and the resulting probabilities were checked against IGoR. In a later analysis, hypergeometric tests were used to score TCR-TCR, TCR-HLA and TCR-CMV co-occurrence, with a repertoire-size bias correction applied to TCR pairs. False discovery rates were estimated in a later analysis by permuting HLA or CMV assignments 20 times. In a later analysis, co-occurring TCRs were grouped using DBSCAN, and TCRdist sequence similarity was added for clustering within HLA-allele-positive subsets. Repertoires with fewer than 30,000 or more than 120,000 public chains, plus five repertoires with anomalous nucleotide sharing, were excluded from co-occurrence clustering. Sourced from immuneACCESS, this table was stored by TCRdb with only in-frame sequences that have V and J called. A share of the clones is absent; for the studies checked, an unresolved V gene accounts for under half, and the remainder has no known explanation. V, J and clone size were drawn from that table, and D and trimming were deduced from the DNA. Across this sample there are around 150,000 clones, with about four fifths seen only once. Of the sample, about 4.5% is held by the ten largest clones.

The paper as a whole reports these results and caveats: The study listed 150 to 200 TCR beta chains as associated with cytomegalovirus. When HLA alleles, especially DR and DQ, strongly co-occurred, TCR associations were difficult to assign to individual alleles. At a false discovery rate of 0.05, a later analysis linked 16,000 or so TCR beta sequences to specific HLA alleles. Only TCR beta chains were sequenced in this cohort, and the absence of alpha or paired-chain data limited detectable features. In a later analysis, TCR association rates were found to vary across HLA loci, with the most associated TCRs seen for DRB1 alleles and the fewest for HLA-C alleles. The earlier analysis of almost 600 of the donors excluded seventeen rarely observed V segments, including chromosome 9 orphons, because counts were too low. Most CMV-associated TCR beta chains appeared to be HLA-restricted in a later analysis, and the HLA associations seemed to be driven largely by CMV exposure. Cytomegalovirus status was reported to be diagnosed by the classifier with high specificity and sensitivity in both the original and validation cohorts. The sequencing pipeline was judged likely to have produced a cluster of highly shared sequence variants as a technical artifact. A later analysis found that HLA-associated TCR beta chains were more clonally expanded and had lower generation probabilities than equally common non-associated chains. Linkage disequilibrium might explain the correlated functional status among segregating V segments, but an unknown experimental factor could not be excluded. In a later genetic analysis, fewer N-insertions in productive TCRs were reported among donors in an Asian-associated ancestry cluster than the approximately 710-donor mean. Because the 87-base-pair reads could not distinguish some IMGT-functional V segments, including TRBV6-2 and TRBV6-3, those segments were excluded. CMV serostatus was the only immune exposure information available for the cohort. It was suggested by the authors that the approach could potentially be generalized to other disease states and immunological phenotypes. A further reported finding was that TCR beta sequences accurately predicted the HLA-A and HLA-B alleles for most subjects in the first cohort. In vitro tests confirmed that three of the cytomegalovirus-associated TCR beta chains recognize cytomegalovirus antigens. Several of the top co-occurrence clusters appeared to be linked to parvovirus B19, influenza, CMV and Epstein-Barr virus, according to a later analysis. In an earlier analysis of some 540 of the donors, most TCR beta V segments appeared in productive rearrangements about 87% or about 30% of the time, broadly matching IMGT annotations. Roughly uniform sequencing depth across donors was assumed in presence/absence analyses, although this assumption may not hold. In a later genetic analysis, a missense DCLRE1C variant was associated with V-gene and J-gene trimming of TCR beta chains, and the association was replicated in an independent cohort. HLA typing was unavailable for some donors at each locus, so association tests used only the typed subset. Across donors, most TCR sequences were observed very rarely, whereas some public TCRs were present in many individuals.

Sequencing was performed on PBMCs. Recombination joined TRBV14 with TRBJ2-1; 7 central bases correspond to TRBD2. The clonotype comes from a man aged 25-40 years in good health. The DNA sequence is as follows: TGTGCCAGCAGTATTATGGGGCGGGGACTATACAATGAGCAGTTCTTC. The resulting protein is CASSIMGRGLYNEQFF.